Below are 18 T cell receptor beta chains sequenced from a single sample in a study of read filtering for tumor transcriptome and immune sequencing. Molecular barcoded adaptors covering alpha/delta and beta/gamma chains were used on roughly 400 ng RNA. TCRdb re-derived calls from the reads in MiXCR, one entry per CDR3 protein. The table lists about 62,000 distinct CDR3 sequences, roughly a fifth of them singletons, with under 13% in the top ten. Sequenced: a population of CD138-negative cells sorted from bone marrow. The receptor set was obtained from a donor older than 35 with multiple myeloma.

This clonotype was seen many times. J is TRBJ2-3 and V is TRBV5-6, with 9 positions matching TRBD2. V shed 0 bases, J shed 2 bases, and the junction held 10 bases outside the gene matches. The CDR3 length is 18 residues. Germline V CDR1 and CDR2: SGHDT, YYEEEE. DNA of the CDR3: TGTGCCAGCAGCTTGGTGAGAGGGAGCGGGGGGAACACAGATACGCAGTATTTT. Translated: CASSLVRGSGGNTDTQYF.

In this sample, this clonotype turned up once. The CDR3 does not end in the conserved phenylalanine or tryptophan, so this is likely a read error. No DNA is shown, since the ends of the CDR3 on it are uncertain; the CDR3 is the one TCRdb lists. This rearrangement joins TRBV28 to TRBJ1-1; the table's D call, TRBD1, was not checked against the DNA. Germline CDR1 reads MDHEN; CDR2 reads SYDVKM. The CDR3 length is 17 residues, termini included. The CDR3 sequence is CASRTGGDWSQNTEAFS.

Only a few counts were recorded for this clonotype. The junction departs from the called germline gene at one end, perhaps through a read error. V gene TRBV3-1 combines with J gene TRBJ2-1; D ambiguous. The CDR3 extends over 13 amino acids. The V gene's germline CDR1 is LGHDT and CDR2 YNNKEL (reference sequence). CDR3 sequence (DNA): TGCGCCAGCAGCCAAGAGTGGTACAATGGGCAGTTCTTC. Amino acids: CASSQEWYNGQFF.

The chain links TRBV28 to TRBJ1-1, with 8 bases matching TRBD1. Germline V gene sequence: CDR1 MDHEN, CDR2 SYDVKM. V shed 5 bases and J 11 bases; nucleotides not matched to a gene: 4. The CDR3 totals 11 residues. The CDR3 spells CASSAGGLAFF. DNA for the CDR3: TGTGCCAGCAGTGCAGGGGGCTTGGCTTTCTTT.

This clonotype was counted many times. The V gene is TRBV6-5, the J gene TRBJ2-5; D tentatively fits TRBD1 or TRBD2 (5 bases each). CDR3 length equals 15 residues. Deletions cut 2 bases from V and 4 bases from J, with 14 bases between. The germline V gene has CDR1 MNHEY and CDR2 SVGAGI. Here the CDR3 reads CASSYEGREIETQYF. CDR3 DNA sequence: TGTGCCAGCAGTTACGAGGGCAGGGAGATAGAGACCCAGTACTTC.

This clonotype was detected ten times or more. The gene calls are TRBV28 and TRBJ2-1, with D uncertain. The CDR3 has 14 residues. Germline-derived CDR1 and CDR2 are MDHEN and SYDVKM. V was clipped by 7 bases and J by 2 bases, with 12 bases between them. CDR3 residues: CASNPIIPYNEQFF. CDR3 in DNA: TGTGCCAGCAATCCTATCATCCCCTACAATGAGCAGTTCTTC.

This rearrangement joins TRBV19 to TRBJ2-3; 7 nucleotides match TRBD2. CDR3 size: 16 residues. Germline CDR1 and CDR2: LNHDA and SQIVND (reference sequence). J was trimmed by 2 bases and V by 11 bases; bases with no gene match: 16. The chain's CDR3 is CASGRSSGLFTDTQYF. CDR3 nucleotide sequence: TGTGCCTCAGGTCGGTCTAGCGGACTCTTCACAGATACGCAGTATTTT.

The chain employs TRBV20-1 and TRBJ2-5, with D uncertain. The CDR3 sequence is 10 residues long. Germline lookup yields CDR1 DFQATT and CDR2 SNEGSKA (reference sequence). The V gene lost 3 bases and the J gene lost 4 bases, with 3 bases spanning the gap. Here the CDR3 DNA reads TGCAGTGCTAGGGGAGAGACCCAGTACTTC. Its translation: CSARGETQYF.

This clonotype has at least ten counts. The chain carries TRBV12-3 or TRBV12-4 and TRBJ2-7, with 14 nucleotides matching TRBD2. The CDR3 contains 15 residues. V shed 5 bases, J shed 3 bases, and the junction held 3 bases outside the gene matches. The CDR3 region has the DNA TGTGCCAGCAGTGGACTAGCGGGGGGTAACTACGAGCAGTACTTC. Translating it yields CASSGLAGGNYEQYF.

For this clonotype: A read error is the likely source, as a far larger clone sits one nucleotide away. The J gene is TRBJ2-1, the V gene TRBV7-6; D may be TRBD1 (5 bases). This CDR3 comprises 16 residues. Per germline, CDR1 SGHVS and CDR2 FNYEAQ. The CDR3 is CASSLRQGGSYNGQFF. The CDR3 DNA follows: TGTGCCAGCAGCTTACGGCAGGGTGGATCCTACAATGGGCAGTTCTTC.

In this sample, this clonotype turned up many times. V gene TRBV20-1 combines with J gene TRBJ2-3, with TRBD2 as a possible D gene (5 bases). In germline, CDR1 is DFQATT, CDR2 SNEGSKA (reference sequence). The CDR3 loop spans 16 amino acids. V lost 5 bases and J 0 bases, leaving 18 bases between the germline ends. In DNA, the CDR3 is TGCAGTGCTCCCAACTACGAAGCGGAGAGCACAGATACGCAGTATTTT. The encoded protein is CSAPNYEAESTDTQYF.

The J gene is TRBJ2-7, the V gene TRBV28, with D unresolved. Germline loops: CDR1 MDHEN, CDR2 SYDVKM. This CDR3 contains 11 residues. The ends were cut back, 6 bases at V and 3 bases at J, with 6 bases in the middle. DNA of the CDR3: TGTGCCAGCAGCAAAAACTACGAGCAGTACTTC. Amino acid sequence: CASSKNYEQYF.

Ten or more counts support this clonotype. The rearrangement joins TRBV20-1 to TRBJ1-6; TRBD1 is a possible D gene (5 bases). Germline V gene sequence: CDR1 DFQATT, CDR2 SNEGSKA (reference sequence). The CDR3 has 14 residues. Trimming shortened V by 6 bases and J by 4 bases, and 13 bases separated the two germline ends. Here the CDR3 DNA reads TGCAGTGCCCTTGGGACCAGTTATAATTCACCCCTCCACTTT. Translation: CSALGTSYNSPLHF.

This clonotype was counted ten times or more. The CDR3 loop reads CASSTRGEFYEQYF. For the CDR3, the DNA is TGTGCCAGCAGTACCAGGGGGGAATTCTACGAGCAGTACTTC. The rearrangement uses TRBV6-5 and TRBJ2-7; D might be TRBD1 (7 bases). The CDR3 is made up of 14 amino acids. The germline V and J ends were trimmed by 5 bases and 3 bases, with 14 bases remaining between them. Germline V gene sequence: CDR1 MNHEY, CDR2 SVGAGI.

This clonotype was counted at least ten times. The V and J genes are TRBV20-1 and TRBJ1-1; TRBD1 aligns across 10 bases. Germline CDR1 is DFQATT and CDR2 is SNEGSKA (reference sequence). This CDR3 is 12 amino acids long. After removal of 4 bases from V and 6 bases from J, the junction contained 2 bases not matched to a gene. Here the CDR3 reads CSATTGGSEAFF. CDR3 sequence (DNA): TGCAGTGCTACGACAGGGGGCTCTGAAGCTTTCTTT.

This clonotype was observed at least ten times. The chain links TRBV7-9 to TRBJ2-2; 8 bases line up with TRBD1. Germline loops: CDR1 SEHNR, CDR2 FQNEAQ (reference sequence). CDR3 size: 13 residues. Unmatched junction bases numbered 7, after V lost 2 bases and J lost 14 bases. The CDR3 region has the DNA TGTGCCAGCAGCTTAACTGGACAGGGAGTTCTGTTTTTT. Residues: CASSLTGQGVLFF. Complete variable domain (other parts from reference TRBV7-9 and TRBJ2-2): DTGVSQNPRHKITKRGQNVTFRCDPISEHNRLYWYRQTLGQGPEFLTYFQNEAQLEKSRLLSDRFSAERPKGSFSTLEIQRTEQGDSAMYLCASSLTGQGVLFFGEGSRLTVL.

This clonotype was counted many times. This chain connects TRBV5-4 to TRBJ2-3, with 8 positions matching TRBD2. Germline CDR1 reads SGHNT; CDR2 reads YYREEE (reference sequence). CDR3 length: 17 amino acids. Trimming at V came to 0 bases and at J to 2 bases, leaving 8 bases not matched to a gene. The CDR3 sequence: CASSLALSSGATDTQYF. CDR3 coding DNA: TGTGCCAGCAGCTTGGCCTTGAGTAGCGGGGCCACAGATACGCAGTATTTT.

CDR3 loop: CASSYTSGIGNTQYF. CDR3 nucleotides: TGTGCCAGCAGTTATACTAGCGGGATAGGGAATACGCAGTATTTT. J is TRBJ2-3 and V is TRBV6-5, with 10 bases fitting TRBD2. This CDR3 is 15 amino acids long. The trim removed 3 bases at V and 7 bases at J, leaving 7 bases unmatched. Germline lookup yields CDR1 MNHEY and CDR2 SVGAGI.